The clone carrying this T cell receptor (beta chain) was seen once. Its antigen is still unknown. This sample was taken from a study of a mutant IDH1 vaccine in newly diagnosed glioma. Only in-frame clones appear in the TCRdb table, and some are missing; sequencing was by immunoSEQ multiplex PCR. This sample has under 60,000 clones; 76% occur once, and the top ten carry 12%. CDR1 is MNHEY, CDR2 SVGAGI, per germline. This CDR3 is built from 15 residues. The ends were cut back, 5 bases at V and 2 bases at J, with 16 bases in the middle. Time point given: week 35, safety follow-up. Doses comprised 300 ug of mutant IDH1 20-mer peptide each, plus topical imiquimod.

The sample here was PBMCs, taken from a glioma patient whose treatment included an IDH1 peptide vaccine. The V and J genes are TRBV6-5 and TRBJ2-7, with D maybe TRBD2 (6 bases). This sequence originates from a man between 35 and 55 years old with glioma. CDR3: CASSGRGLLPYEQYF. CDR3 DNA sequence: TGTGCCAGCAGTGGCCGGGGACTTCTACCCTACGAGCAGTACTTC.